Reported below is one T cell receptor (beta chain). What it binds is unknown. V lost 3 bases to trimming and J lost 7 bases, with 31 bases between them. Germline CDR1 reads SGHAT; CDR2 reads FQNNGV. The CDR3 totals 20 residues. The data belong to a study of T cell repertoires in cytomegalovirus infection. Study information: HLA-B-restricted CMV epitopes that are well studied, plus recently identified HLA-C-restricted ones, were used by the study. In public TCR beta signatures, there were indications of both CMV infection and matching HLA type. Points from the study as a whole: HLA-C-restricted CMV-specific TCR beta clonotypes prevailed in the ex vivo response. Public TCR beta family frequency separated CMV-and-HLA carriers, including in an independent cohort.

TCRdb redid the calling of the reads with MiXCR, one entry per CDR3 protein. Of tens of thousands of distinct CDR3 sequences listed, 20% to 25% were seen once; the top ten hold roughly 89%. The sequence came from a human donor in good health (CMV status not recorded). Some clones in this sample may be carry-over from other donors' samples. The rearrangement uses TRBV11-2 and TRBJ2-1; tentatively, D is TRBD1 (6 bases). Source: CD8+ T cells from cultured PBMCs, taken from culture after CMV antigen stimulation. The CDR3 sequence: CASSLFRSVNRELLENEQFF. The CDR3 DNA reads as TGTGCCAGCAGCTTGTTTAGGTCGGTTAACAGGGAGCTCCTCGAGAATGAGCAGTTCTTC.